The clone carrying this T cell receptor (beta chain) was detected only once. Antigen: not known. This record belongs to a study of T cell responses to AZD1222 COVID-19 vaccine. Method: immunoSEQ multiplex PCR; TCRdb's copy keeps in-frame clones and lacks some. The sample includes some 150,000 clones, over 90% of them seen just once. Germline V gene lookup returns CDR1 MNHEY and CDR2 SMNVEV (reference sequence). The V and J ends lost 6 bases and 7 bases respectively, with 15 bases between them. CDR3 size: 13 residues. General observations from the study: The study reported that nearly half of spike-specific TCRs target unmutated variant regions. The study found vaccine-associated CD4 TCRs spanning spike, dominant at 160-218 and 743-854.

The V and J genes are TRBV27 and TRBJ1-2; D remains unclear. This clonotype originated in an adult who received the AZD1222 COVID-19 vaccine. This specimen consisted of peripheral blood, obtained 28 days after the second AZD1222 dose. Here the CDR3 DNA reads TGTGCCAGCAGCCTTCACGCTAAGGTTGGCTACACCTTC. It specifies CASSLHAKVGYTF.